Presented here are 17 T cell receptor beta chains from one specimen sequenced in a study of cytomegalovirus exposure and HLA in healthy donors. Clones were read by immunoSEQ multiplex PCR, and TCRdb kept only the in-frame ones, dropping some. This sample has about 330,000 clones, with roughly 87% found just once. The sequencing sample was made of PBMCs. The receptors derive from a woman in her twenties or thirties in good health and CMV-seropositive.

This chain connects TRBV28 to TRBJ1-2; the match to TRBD1 covers 10 bases. This CDR3 contains 13 residues. J gave up 8 bases and V 6 bases, and 6 bases lay outside the gene matches. Germline CDR1 MDHEN, CDR2 SYDVKM. In DNA, the CDR3 is TGTGCCAGCAGGCAGACAGGGGGCGGGGGCTACACCTTC. Encoded protein: CASRQTGGGGYTF.

The J gene is TRBJ1-2, the V gene TRBV4-3; a possible D gene is TRBD1 (5 bases). Germline-derived CDR1 and CDR2 are LGHNA and YSLEER. V lost 4 bases and J lost 3, with 12 bases in between. The CDR3 has 14 amino acids. Here the CDR3 DNA reads TGCGCCAGCAGCCCACGATCGGGGGACTATGGCTACACCTTC. The encoded protein is CASSPRSGDYGYTF.

The chain couples TRBV5-3 to TRBJ2-5; D gene ambiguous. TRBV5-3 is flagged as an ORF with uncertain function. This CDR3 comprises 15 residues. V lost 1 base, J lost 5 bases, and 15 bases lay in between. In DNA form, the CDR3 reads TGTGCCAGAAGCTTGTCTTTGCGGTTCGTGGAGACCCAGTACTTC. Its translation: CARSLSLRFVETQYF.

The V call is TRBV6-5, the J call TRBJ1-1; D possibly corresponds to TRBD1 (5 bases). This CDR3 has 14 residues. V shed 6 bases and J shed 3 bases, with 14 bases lying between them. In germline, CDR1 is MNHEY, CDR2 SVGAGI. CDR3 coding DNA: TGTGCCAGCAGGCCCCCCGGGGGATACACTGAAGCTTTCTTT. Encoded protein: CASRPPGGYTEAFF.

V is TRBV5-6 and J is TRBJ2-7; D is unresolved. There are 14 residues in the CDR3. CDR1 SGHDT and CDR2 YYEEEE come from the germline V gene. With 3 bases removed from V and 0 bases from J, the gap between germline ends came to 10 bases. DNA of the CDR3: TGTGCCAGCAGCTCGATCTCGAGCTCCTACGAGCAGTACTTC. It codes for CASSSISSSYEQYF.

The rearrangement links TRBV5-5 to TRBJ2-7; D is ambiguous. The CDR3 is 15 amino acids. Deletions cut 0 bases from V and 1 base from J, with 11 bases between. From germline, CDR1 is SGHKS and CDR2 YYEKEE (reference sequence). The CDR3: CASSLVVFGSYEQYF. DNA for the CDR3: TGTGCCAGCAGCTTGGTGGTCTTTGGGTCCTACGAGCAGTACTTC.

This clone came up once. This chain uses TRBV7-9 with TRBJ2-1; 10 bases line up with TRBD2. V lost 5 bases to trimming and J lost 4 bases; unmatched junction nucleotides: 5. CDR3 length: 15 amino acids. Per germline, CDR1 SEHNR and CDR2 FQNEAQ (reference sequence). In DNA, the CDR3 is TGTGCCAGCAGCATCCTAGCGGGGGAGTACAATGAGCAGTTCTTC. Protein sequence: CASSILAGEYNEQFF.

This sequence joins TRBV5-1 and TRBJ2-5, with TRBD1 matching 9 bases. The germline V gene encodes CDR1 SGHRS and CDR2 YFSETQ. V lost 2 bases to trimming and J lost 6 bases; unmatched junction nucleotides: 11. This CDR3 spans 16 amino acids. CDR3 region: CASSFSQTGGGKTQYF. The DNA for the CDR3 is TGCGCCAGCAGCTTCTCACAAACAGGGGGCGGAAAGACCCAGTACTTC.

V and J are TRBV7-2 and TRBJ2-7, with no clear D. V lost 5 bases to trimming and J lost 0 bases, with 8 bases between them. Per the germline V gene, CDR1 is SGHTA and CDR2 is FQGNSA. The CDR3 contains 13 residues. Here the CDR3 DNA reads TGTGCCAGCAGCCAGACTCTCTCCTACGAGCAGTACTTC. Protein product: CASSQTLSYEQYF.

For the CDR3, the DNA is TGTGCCAGCAGACCCCCCGGAGGCTCTGCAAAAAAACTGTTTTTT. Translating gives CASRPPGGSAKKLFF. The rearrangement joins TRBV28 to TRBJ1-4; D unresolved. Germline V gene data show CDR1 as MDHEN and CDR2 as SYDVKM. Trimming took 6 bases from V and 9 from J, leaving 20 bases between them. The CDR3 sequence is 15 residues long. The variable domain in full, completed from reference TRBV28 and TRBJ1-4, reads DVKVTQSSRYLVKRTGEKVFLECVQDMDHENMFWYRQDPGLGLRLIYFSYDVKMKEKGDIPEGYSVSREKKERFSLILESASTNQTSMYLCASRPPGGSAKKLFFGSGTQLSVL.

This clone was seen a handful of times. The chain uses TRBV5-1 and TRBJ1-2; tentatively, D is TRBD1 (5 bases). The length of the CDR3 is 14 residues. V gave up 4 bases and J gave up 2 bases, with 12 bases separating them. From germline, CDR1 is SGHRS and CDR2 YFSETQ. The CDR3 sequence: CASSQTGGNYGYTF. For the CDR3, the DNA is TGCGCCAGCAGCCAAACCGGGGGGAACTATGGCTACACCTTC.

The chain couples TRBV7-6 to TRBJ1-2; D perhaps matches TRBD1 (5 bases). The CDR3 runs 15 residues. The germline gives CDR1 SGHVS, CDR2 FNYEAQ. V was cut by 6 bases and J by 4 bases, with 18 bases left in between. As DNA, the CDR3 is TGTGCCAGCAGATCCCTCACCGGGACCGGCTATGGCTACACCTTC. It encodes CASRSLTGTGYGYTF.

V usage is TRBV27 and J usage is TRBJ1-2, with no clear D. V gave up 3 bases and J gave up 0 bases, with 8 bases separating them. Looked up from germline, CDR1 is MNHEY and CDR2 is SMNVEV (reference sequence). The length of the CDR3 is 14 residues. This chain's CDR3 is CASSLARANYGYTF. The CDR3 DNA sequence: TGTGCCAGCAGTTTGGCGAGAGCTAACTATGGCTACACCTTC.

The chain carries TRBV11-2 and TRBJ2-1; no reliable D call. V gave up 1 base and J gave up 9 bases, with 13 bases separating them. The V gene's germline CDR1 is SGHAT and CDR2 FQNNGV. This CDR3 contains 14 residues. The DNA of the CDR3 is TGTGCCAGCAGCTTAGTTGCGAACCTTCGTGAGCAGTTCTTC. Amino acids: CASSLVANLREQFF. Drawing the rest from reference TRBV11-2 and TRBJ2-1, the complete variable domain is EAGVAQSPRYKIIEKRQSVAFWCNPISGHATLYWYQQILGQGPKLLIQFQNNGVVDDSQLPKDRFSAERLKGVDSTLKIQPAKLEDSAVYLCASSLVANLREQFFGPGTRLTVL.

This clone was counted once. The V gene is TRBV5-4, the J gene TRBJ1-3; D remains unclear. Trimming cost V 0 bases and J 0 bases, with 10 bases left between them. The CDR3 runs 16 residues. Germline V gene sequence: CDR1 SGHNT, CDR2 YYREEE (reference sequence). CDR3 in amino acids: CASSLAQHSSGNTIYF. CDR3 DNA sequence: TGTGCCAGCAGCTTGGCCCAGCATTCCTCTGGAAACACCATATATTTT.

This chain joins TRBV9 and TRBJ2-2, with 11 bases identical to TRBD2. This CDR3 comprises 17 residues. CDR1 is SGDLS, CDR2 YYNGEE, per germline. With V trimmed by 4 bases and J by 4 bases, 9 bases remained unmatched. CDR3 amino acids: CASSPPTSGEVTGELFF. For the CDR3, the DNA is TGTGCCAGCAGCCCCCCGACTAGCGGGGAGGTCACCGGGGAGCTGTTTTTT.

The chain is built from TRBV13 and TRBJ2-3, with 15 positions matching TRBD2. Germline trimming cut 4 bases from V and 0 bases from J; bases unmatched to any gene: 11. Germline CDR1 PRHDT, CDR2 FYEKMQ (reference sequence). The CDR3 extends over 20 amino acids. CDR3 protein: CASSYWTSGGAGTSTDTQYF. In DNA form, the CDR3 reads TGTGCCAGCAGCTACTGGACTAGCGGGGGGGCAGGGACTAGCACAGATACGCAGTATTTT.